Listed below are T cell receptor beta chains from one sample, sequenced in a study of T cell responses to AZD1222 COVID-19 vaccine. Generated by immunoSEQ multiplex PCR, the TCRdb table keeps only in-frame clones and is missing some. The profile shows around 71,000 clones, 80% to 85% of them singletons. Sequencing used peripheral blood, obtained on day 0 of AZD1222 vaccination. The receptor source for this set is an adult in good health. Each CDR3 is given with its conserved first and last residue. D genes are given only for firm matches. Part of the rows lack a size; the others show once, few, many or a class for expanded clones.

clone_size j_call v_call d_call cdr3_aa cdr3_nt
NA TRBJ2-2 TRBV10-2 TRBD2 CASSGTSGGTGELFF TGCGCCAGCAGTGGGACTAGCGGGGGTACCGGGGAGCTGTTTTTT
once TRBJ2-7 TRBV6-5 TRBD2 CASSYSGLADEQYF TGTGCCAGCAGTTACTCGGGACTAGCTGACGAGCAGTACTTC
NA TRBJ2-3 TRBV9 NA CASSVVHAGTQYF TGTGCCAGCAGCGTAGTCCACGCAGGTACGCAGTATTTT
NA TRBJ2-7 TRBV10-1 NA CASREGRSPYEQYF TGCGCCAGCAGAGAAGGACGGTCCCCCTACGAGCAGTACTTC
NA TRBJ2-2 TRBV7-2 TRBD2 CASSFRLAGGPTGELFF TGTGCCAGCAGCTTCCGGCTAGCGGGGGGGCCGACCGGGGAGCTGTTTTTT
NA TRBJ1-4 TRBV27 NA CASSFSPSGPALF TGTGCCAGCAGTTTTTCCCCTTCCGGACCGGCACTTTTT
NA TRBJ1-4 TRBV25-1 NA CASKGLTNEKLFF TGTGCCAGCAAAGGGCTAACTAATGAAAAACTGTTTTTT
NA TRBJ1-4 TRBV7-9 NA CASSPGANEKLFF TGTGCCAGCAGCCCCGGTGCTAATGAAAAACTGTTTTTT
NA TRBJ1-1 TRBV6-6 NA CASPGTSNTEAFF TGTGCCAGCCCTGGGACATCGAACACTGAAGCTTTCTTT
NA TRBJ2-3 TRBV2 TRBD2 CASRTRTSYTDTQYF TGTGCCAGCAGAACCCGGACTAGCTACACAGATACGCAGTATTTT